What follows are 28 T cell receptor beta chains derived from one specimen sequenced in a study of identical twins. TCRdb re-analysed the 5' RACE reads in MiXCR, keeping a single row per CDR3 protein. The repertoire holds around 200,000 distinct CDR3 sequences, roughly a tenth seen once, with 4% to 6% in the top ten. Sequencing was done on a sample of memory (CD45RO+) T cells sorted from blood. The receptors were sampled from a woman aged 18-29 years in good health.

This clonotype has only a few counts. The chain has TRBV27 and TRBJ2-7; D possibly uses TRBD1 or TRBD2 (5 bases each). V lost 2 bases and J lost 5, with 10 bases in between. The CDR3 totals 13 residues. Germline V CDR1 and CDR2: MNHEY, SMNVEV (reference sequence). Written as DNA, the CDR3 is TGTGCCAGCAGTTTACGGTCGGGGCACGAGCAGTACTTC. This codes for CASSLRSGHEQYF.

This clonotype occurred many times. DNA of the CDR3: TGTGCCAGCAGCTTGGGGACAGGGGAATCACCCCTCCACTTT. This encodes CASSLGTGESPLHF. The J gene is TRBJ1-6, the V gene TRBV7-8, with TRBD1 matching over 10 bases. V lost 3 bases, J lost 10 bases, and 3 bases stayed unmatched. There are 14 residues in the CDR3. The germline CDR1 and CDR2 sequences are SGHVS and FQNEAQ.

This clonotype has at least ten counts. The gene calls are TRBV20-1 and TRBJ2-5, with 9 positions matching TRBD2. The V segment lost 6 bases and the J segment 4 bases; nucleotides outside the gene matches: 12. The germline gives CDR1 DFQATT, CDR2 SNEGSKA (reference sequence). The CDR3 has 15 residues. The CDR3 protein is CSAFSGLAGRETQYF. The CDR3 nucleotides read TGCAGTGCGTTTTCGGGGCTAGCGGGAAGAGAGACCCAGTACTTC.

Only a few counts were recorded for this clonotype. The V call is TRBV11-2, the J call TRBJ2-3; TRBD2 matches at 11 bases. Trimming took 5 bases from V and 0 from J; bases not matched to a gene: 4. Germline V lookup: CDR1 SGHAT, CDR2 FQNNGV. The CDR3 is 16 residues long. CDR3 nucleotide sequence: TGTGCCAGCAGCCTGAGGACTAGCGGGAGCACAGATACGCAGTATTTT. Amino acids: CASSLRTSGSTDTQYF.

The chain's CDR3 is CSAMDPDRGWSEQYF. CDR3 sequence (DNA): TGCAGTGCTATGGACCCGGACAGGGGATGGAGCGAGCAGTACTTC. The genes are TRBV20-1 and TRBJ2-7, with 9 nucleotides matching TRBD1. The CDR3 covers 15 residues. Per the germline V gene, CDR1 is DFQATT and CDR2 is SNEGSKA (reference sequence). J lost 6 bases, V lost 4 bases, and 13 bases had no gene match.

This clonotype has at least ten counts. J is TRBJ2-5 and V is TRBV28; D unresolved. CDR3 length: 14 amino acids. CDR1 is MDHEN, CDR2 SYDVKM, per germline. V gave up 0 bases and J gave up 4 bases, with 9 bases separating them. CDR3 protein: CASSLWGGRETQYF. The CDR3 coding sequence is TGTGCCAGCAGTTTATGGGGTGGTAGAGAGACCCAGTACTTC.

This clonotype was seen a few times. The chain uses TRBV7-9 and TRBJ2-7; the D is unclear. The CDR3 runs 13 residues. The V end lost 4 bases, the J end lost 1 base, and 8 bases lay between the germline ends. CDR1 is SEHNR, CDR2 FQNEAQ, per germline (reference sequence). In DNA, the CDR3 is TGTGCCAGCAGCTCCCAAGGGTCCTACGAGCAGTACTTC. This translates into CASSSQGSYEQYF. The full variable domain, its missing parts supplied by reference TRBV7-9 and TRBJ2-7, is DTGVSQNPRHKITKRGQNVTFRCDPISEHNRLYWYRQTLGQGPEFLTYFQNEAQLEKSRLLSDRFSAERPKGSFSTLEIQRTEQGDSAMYLCASSSQGSYEQYFGPGTRLTVT.

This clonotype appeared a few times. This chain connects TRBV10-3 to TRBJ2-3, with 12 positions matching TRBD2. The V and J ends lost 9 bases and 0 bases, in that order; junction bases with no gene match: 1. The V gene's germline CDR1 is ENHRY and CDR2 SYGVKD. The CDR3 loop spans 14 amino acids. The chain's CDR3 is CAIGTSGSTDTQYF. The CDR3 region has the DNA TGTGCCATAGGGACTAGCGGGAGCACAGATACGCAGTATTTT.

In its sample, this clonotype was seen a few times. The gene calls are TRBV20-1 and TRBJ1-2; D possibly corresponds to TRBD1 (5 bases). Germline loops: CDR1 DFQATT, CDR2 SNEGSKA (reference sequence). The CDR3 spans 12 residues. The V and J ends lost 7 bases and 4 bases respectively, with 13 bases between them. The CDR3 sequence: CSVSWGGYGYTF. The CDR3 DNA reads TGCAGTGTCTCATGGGGGGGCTATGGCTACACCTTC.

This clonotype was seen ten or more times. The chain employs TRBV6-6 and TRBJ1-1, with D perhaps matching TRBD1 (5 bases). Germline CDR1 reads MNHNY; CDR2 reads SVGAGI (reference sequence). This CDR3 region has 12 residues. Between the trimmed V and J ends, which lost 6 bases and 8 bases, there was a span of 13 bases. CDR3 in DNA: TGTGCCAGCAGAGGGGCCAATTCCGAAGCTTTCTTT. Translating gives CASRGANSEAFF.

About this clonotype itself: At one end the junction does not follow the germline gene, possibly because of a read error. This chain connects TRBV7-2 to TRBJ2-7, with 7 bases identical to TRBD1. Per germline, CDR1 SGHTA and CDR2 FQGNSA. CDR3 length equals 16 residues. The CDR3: CASSLAGVTITGAANF. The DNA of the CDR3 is TGTGCCAGCAGCTTAGCGGGGGTCACAATTACAGGGGCCGCGAACTTC.

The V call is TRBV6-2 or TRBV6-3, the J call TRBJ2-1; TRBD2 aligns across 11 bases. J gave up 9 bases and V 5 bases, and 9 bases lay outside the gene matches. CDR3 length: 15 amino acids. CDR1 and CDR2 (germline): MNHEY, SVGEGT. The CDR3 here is CASSTSGRRRGEQFF. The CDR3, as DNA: TGTGCCAGCAGTACTAGCGGGAGACGAAGGGGTGAGCAGTTCTTC.

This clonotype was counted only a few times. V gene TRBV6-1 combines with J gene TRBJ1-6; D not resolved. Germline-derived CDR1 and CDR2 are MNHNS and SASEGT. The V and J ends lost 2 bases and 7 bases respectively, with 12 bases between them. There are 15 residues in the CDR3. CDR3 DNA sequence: TGTGCCAGCAGTGAAAGGACGGCAGAGAATTCACCCCTCCACTTT. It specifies CASSERTAENSPLHF.

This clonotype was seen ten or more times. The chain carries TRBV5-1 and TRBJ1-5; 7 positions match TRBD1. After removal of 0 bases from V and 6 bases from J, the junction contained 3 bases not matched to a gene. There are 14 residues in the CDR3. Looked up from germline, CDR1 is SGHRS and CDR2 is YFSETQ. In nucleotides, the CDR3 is TGCGCCAGCAGCTTGGAACAGGGGAGTCAGCCCCAGCATTTT. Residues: CASSLEQGSQPQHF. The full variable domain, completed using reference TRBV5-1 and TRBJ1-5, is KAGVTQTPRYLIKTRGQQVTLSCSPISGHRSVSWYQQTPGQGLQFLFEYFSETQRNKGNFPGRFSGRQFSNSRSEMNVSTLELGDSALYLCASSLEQGSQPQHFGDGTRLSIL.

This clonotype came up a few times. The CDR3 coding sequence is TGCAGTGCAGTCCTTCCGGAGGGGACCACTGAAGCTTTCTTT. It specifies CSAVLPEGTTEAFF. The chain links TRBV20-1 to TRBJ1-1; a weak D match, TRBD1 (5 bases). V was trimmed by 6 bases and J by 4 bases, leaving 18 bases between them. The CDR3 consists of 14 residues. Germline CDR1 and CDR2: DFQATT and SNEGSKA (reference sequence).

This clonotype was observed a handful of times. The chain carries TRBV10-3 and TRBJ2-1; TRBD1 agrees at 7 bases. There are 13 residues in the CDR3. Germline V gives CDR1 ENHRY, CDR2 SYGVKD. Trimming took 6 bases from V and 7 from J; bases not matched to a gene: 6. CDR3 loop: CAIRGDSWNEQFF. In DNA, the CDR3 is TGTGCCATCAGGGGGGACAGCTGGAATGAGCAGTTCTTC.

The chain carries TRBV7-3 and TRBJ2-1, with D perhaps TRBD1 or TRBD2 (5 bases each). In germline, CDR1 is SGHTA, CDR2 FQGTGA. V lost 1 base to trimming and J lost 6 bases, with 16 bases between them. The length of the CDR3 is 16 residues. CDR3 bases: TGTGCCAGCAGCTTAATCCCCGGGACGGAGCGCAATGAGCAGTTCTTC. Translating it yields CASSLIPGTERNEQFF.

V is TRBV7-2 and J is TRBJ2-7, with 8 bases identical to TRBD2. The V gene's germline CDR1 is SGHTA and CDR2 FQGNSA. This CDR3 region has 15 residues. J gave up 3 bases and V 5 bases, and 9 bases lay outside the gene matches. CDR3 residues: CASSGYGRVLYEQYF. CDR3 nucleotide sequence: TGTGCCAGCAGCGGTTACGGGAGGGTTCTCTACGAGCAGTACTTC.

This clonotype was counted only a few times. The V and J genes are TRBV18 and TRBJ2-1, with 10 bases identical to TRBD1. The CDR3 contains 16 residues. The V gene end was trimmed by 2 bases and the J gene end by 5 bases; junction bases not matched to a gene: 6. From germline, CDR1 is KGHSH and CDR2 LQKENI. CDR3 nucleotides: TGTGCCAGCTCACCAGGAGACAGGGGGCTGAACAATGAGCAGTTCTTC. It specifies CASSPGDRGLNNEQFF.

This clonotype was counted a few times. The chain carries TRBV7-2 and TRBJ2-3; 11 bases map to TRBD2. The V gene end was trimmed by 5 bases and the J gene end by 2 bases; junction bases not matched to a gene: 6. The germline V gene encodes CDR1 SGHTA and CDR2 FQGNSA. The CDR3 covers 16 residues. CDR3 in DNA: TGTGCCAGCAGCCCCAGACTAGCGGGACACACAGATACGCAGTATTTT. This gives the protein CASSPRLAGHTDTQYF.

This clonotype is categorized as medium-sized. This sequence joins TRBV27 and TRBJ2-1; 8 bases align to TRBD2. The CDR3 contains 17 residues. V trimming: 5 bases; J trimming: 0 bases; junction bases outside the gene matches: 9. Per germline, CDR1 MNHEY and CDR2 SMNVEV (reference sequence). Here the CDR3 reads CASSAGGGPSSYNEQFF. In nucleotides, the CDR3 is TGTGCCAGCAGTGCGGGGGGCGGTCCGAGCTCCTACAATGAGCAGTTCTTC.

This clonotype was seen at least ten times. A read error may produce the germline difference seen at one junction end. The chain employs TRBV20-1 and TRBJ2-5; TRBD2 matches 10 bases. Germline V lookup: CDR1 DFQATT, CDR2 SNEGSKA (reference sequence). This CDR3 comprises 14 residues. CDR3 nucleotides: TGCAGTGCAAGAGCGGGGGGGCCGATAGAGACCCAGTACTTC. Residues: CSARAGGPIETQYF.

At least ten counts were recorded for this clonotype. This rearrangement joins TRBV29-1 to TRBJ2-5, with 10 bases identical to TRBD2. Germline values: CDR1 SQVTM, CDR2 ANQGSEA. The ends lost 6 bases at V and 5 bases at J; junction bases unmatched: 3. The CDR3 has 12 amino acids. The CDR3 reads CSVLAGAETQYF. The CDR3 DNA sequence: TGCAGCGTGCTAGCGGGAGCGGAGACCCAGTACTTC. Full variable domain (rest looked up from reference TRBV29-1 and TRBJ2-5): SAVISQKPSRDICQRGTSLTIQCQVDSQVTMMFWYRQQPGQSLTLIATANQGSEATYESGFVIDKFPISRPNLTFSTLTVSNMSPEDSSIYLCSVLAGAETQYFGPGTRLLVL.

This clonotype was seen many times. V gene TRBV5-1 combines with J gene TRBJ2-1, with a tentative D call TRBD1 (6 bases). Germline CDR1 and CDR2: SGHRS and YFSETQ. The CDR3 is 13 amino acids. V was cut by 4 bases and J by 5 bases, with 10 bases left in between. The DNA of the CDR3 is TGCGCCAGCAGCACCGGGACACACAATGAGCAGTTCTTC. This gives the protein CASSTGTHNEQFF. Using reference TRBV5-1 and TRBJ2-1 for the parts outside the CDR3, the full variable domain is KAGVTQTPRYLIKTRGQQVTLSCSPISGHRSVSWYQQTPGQGLQFLFEYFSETQRNKGNFPGRFSGRQFSNSRSEMNVSTLELGDSALYLCASSTGTHNEQFFGPGTRLTVL.

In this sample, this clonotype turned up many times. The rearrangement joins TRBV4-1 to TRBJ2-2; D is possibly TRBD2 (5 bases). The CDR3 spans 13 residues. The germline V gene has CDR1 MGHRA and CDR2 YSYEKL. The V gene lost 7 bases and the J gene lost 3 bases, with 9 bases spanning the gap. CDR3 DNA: TGCGCCAGCATGGAGGAGTACACCGGGGAGCTGTTTTTT. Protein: CASMEEYTGELFF.

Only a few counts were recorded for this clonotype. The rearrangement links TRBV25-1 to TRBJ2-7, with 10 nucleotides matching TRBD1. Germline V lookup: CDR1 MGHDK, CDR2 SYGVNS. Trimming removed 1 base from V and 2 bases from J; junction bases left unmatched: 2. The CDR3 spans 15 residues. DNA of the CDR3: TGTGCCAGCAGTGAATTGGGGACAGGGGCCTACGAGCAGTACTTC. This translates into CASSELGTGAYEQYF.

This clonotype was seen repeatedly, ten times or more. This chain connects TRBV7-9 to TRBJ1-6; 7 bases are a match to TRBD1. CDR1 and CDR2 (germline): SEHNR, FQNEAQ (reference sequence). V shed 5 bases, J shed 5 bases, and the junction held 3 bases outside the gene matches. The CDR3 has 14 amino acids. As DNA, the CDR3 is TGTGCCAGCAGCGGGGGACAGCATAATTCACCCCTCCACTTT. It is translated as CASSGGQHNSPLHF.

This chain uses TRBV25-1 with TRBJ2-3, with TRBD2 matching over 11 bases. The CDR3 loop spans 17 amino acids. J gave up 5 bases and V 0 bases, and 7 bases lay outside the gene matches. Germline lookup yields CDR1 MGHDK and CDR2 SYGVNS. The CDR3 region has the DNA TGTGCCAGCAGTGAATATGGTAGCGGGGGGGCCGGAGATACGCAGTATTTT. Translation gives CASSEYGSGGAGDTQYF. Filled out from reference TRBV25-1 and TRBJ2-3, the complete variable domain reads EADIYQTPRYLVIGTGKKITLECSQTMGHDKMYWYQQDPGMELHLIHYSYGVNSTEKGDLSSESTVSRIRTEHFPLTLESARPSHTSQYLCASSEYGSGGAGDTQYFGPGTRLTVL.